A selection of T cell receptor beta chains follows, all from one sample in a study of cytomegalovirus exposure and HLA in healthy donors. This table comes from immunoSEQ multiplex PCR, and its TCRdb copy is limited to in-frame clones, with some not included. The data contain about 250,000 clones, 85% of them seen just once; the ten biggest clones take up 0.2% to 0.25%. Material for sequencing was PBMCs. The source of these receptors is a girl aged 2-10 years in good health and CMV-seronegative. Each CDR3 is given with its conserved first and last residue. Not every row has a clone size; where given, it reads once, few, many or a size class.

size: NA; V: TRBV27; CDR3: CASRPGTGVNTIYF
size: few; V: TRBV7-9; CDR3: CASSFFSGGETQYF
size: NA; V: TRBV30; CDR3: CAWWDRGVDGYTF
size: NA; V: TRBV5-1; CDR3: CASSLGREREQYF
size: NA; V: TRBV7-9; CDR3: CASSLIASSETQYF
size: NA; V: TRBV7-6; CDR3: CASSLGGGSYEQYF
size: NA; V: TRBV10-1; CDR3: CASSEGTGGPEQYF
size: NA; V: TRBV5-1; CDR3: CASSLNPAYEQYF
size: NA; V: TRBV5-6; CDR3: CASSITGGPAVGANVLTF
size: NA; V: TRBV5-5; CDR3: CASSSSTDTQYF
size: NA; V: TRBV5-4; CDR3: CASSIAGGSTDTQYF
size: NA; V: TRBV18; CDR3: CASSDGGYEQYF
size: NA; V: TRBV18; CDR3: CASSATTSEQFF
size: NA; V: TRBV7-8; CDR3: CASSLRAPIEQYF
size: NA; V: TRBV6-5; CDR3: CASSYGQGSTEAFF
size: NA; V: TRBV2; CDR3: CATSGTSGRLNYNEQFF